One and the same sample provided the 13 T cell receptor beta chains below, sequenced in a study of OX40 agonist ivuxolimab in advanced cancers. Some clones are missing from TCRdb's copy, which holds only in-frame ones; the method was immunoSEQ multiplex PCR. This sample yields roughly 41,000 clones, of which roughly four fifths are seen a single time; approximately 1.8% belongs to the top ten. The specimen comprised CD4+ or CD8+ T cells sorted from blood, sampled in a trial of the OX40 agonist ivuxolimab. These receptors were collected from an adult with an advanced solid tumor such as melanoma, head and neck, liver or kidney cancer.

The chain links TRBV19 to TRBJ1-2; possible D gene TRBD1, 5 bases. V was trimmed by 7 bases and J by 7 bases, leaving 16 bases between them. The germline V gene has CDR1 LNHDA and CDR2 SQIVND (reference sequence). The CDR3 is 13 residues long. The CDR3 loop is CASTTPQGSGYTF. The CDR3 nucleotides are TGTGCCAGTACAACCCCCCAGGGTTCTGGCTACACCTTC.

In this sample, this clone turned up a few times. V gene TRBV2 combines with J gene TRBJ2-1, with TRBD2 matching over 8 bases. CDR3 length: 16 amino acids. From germline, CDR1 is SNHLY and CDR2 FYNNEI. J gave up 7 bases and V 0 bases, and 8 bases lay outside the gene matches. The CDR3 loop reads CASSEAGRGDRNEQFF. For the CDR3, the DNA is TGTGCCAGCAGTGAAGCGGGGCGGGGGGATCGGAATGAGCAGTTCTTC.

Concerning this clone itself: Germline and junction disagree at one end, which may indicate a read error. The chain employs TRBV25-1 and TRBJ1-2, with 10 bases lining up with TRBD1. Germline CDR1 reads MGHDK; CDR2 reads SYGVNS. This CDR3 spans 17 amino acids. The CDR3 sequence: CASSKPTGGEGHYGYTF. CDR3 nucleotides: TGTGCCAGCAGTAAACCGACAGGGGGCGAAGGGCACTACGGCTACACCTTC.

V usage is TRBV6-1 and J usage is TRBJ1-1; D is ambiguous. With 1 base removed from V and 7 bases from J, the gap between germline ends came to 10 bases. The length of the CDR3 is 13 residues. The germline gives CDR1 MNHNS, CDR2 SASEGT. The CDR3 sequence is CASSEGAVSEAFF. CDR3 in DNA: TGTGCCAGCAGTGAAGGTGCGGTAAGTGAAGCTTTCTTT.

The rearrangement links TRBV13 to TRBJ1-2; a weak D match, TRBD1 (5 bases). This CDR3 spans 19 amino acids. CDR1 is PRHDT and CDR2 is FYEKMQ in the germline V gene (reference sequence). V lost 0 bases and J lost 1, with 21 bases in between. CDR3 nucleotides: TGTGCCAGCAGCTTAGGATTAAGTTCCGGGGCAGATCATAACTATGGCTACACCTTC. Protein product: CASSLGLSSGADHNYGYTF. The complete variable domain, with remaining parts taken from reference TRBV13 and TRBJ1-2, reads AAGVIQSPRHLIKEKRETATLKCYPIPRHDTVYWYQQGPGQDPQFLISFYEKMQSDKGSIPDRFSAQQFSDYHSELNMSSLELGDSALYFCASSLGLSSGADHNYGYTFGSGTRLTVV.

This clone has only a few counts. The rearrangement uses TRBV4-1 and TRBJ1-2; possible D gene TRBD1, 5 bases. V was pared by 1 base and J by 8 bases, with 17 bases between. Germline loops: CDR1 MGHRA, CDR2 YSYEKL. This CDR3 comprises 15 residues. CDR3 DNA: TGCGCCAGCAGCCAAGCTCGGGTTGGGGGAGTAGGCTACACCTTC. Encoded protein: CASSQARVGGVGYTF.

The chain recombines TRBV5-6 with TRBJ2-7; D remains unclear. The CDR3 covers 11 residues. The V gene lost 2 bases and the J gene lost 6 bases, with 6 bases spanning the gap. Germline CDR1 SGHDT, CDR2 YYEEEE. Written as DNA, the CDR3 is TGTGCCAGCAGCTTCTCTGGCGAGCAGTACTTC. It is translated as CASSFSGEQYF.

V gene TRBV7-6 combines with J gene TRBJ1-2; D is ambiguous. The V gene's germline CDR1 is SGHVS and CDR2 FNYEAQ. V shed 5 bases and J shed 4 bases, with 20 bases lying between them. CDR3 size: 16 residues. The CDR3 loop reads CASSVSHSRKTYGYTF. DNA for the CDR3: TGTGCCAGCAGCGTCAGTCATTCTCGAAAGACCTATGGCTACACCTTC.

The rearrangement joins TRBV20-1 to TRBJ2-7, with D tentatively TRBD2 (6 bases). The V end was cut by 6 bases, the J end by 9 bases, with 12 bases between. Germline CDR1 and CDR2: DFQATT and SNEGSKA (reference sequence). The CDR3 is made up of 10 amino acids. CDR3 sequence reads: CSAELGGQYF. In nucleotides, the CDR3 is TGCAGTGCAGAGCTGGGGGGGCAGTACTTC.

The chain carries TRBV11-2 and TRBJ2-3; TRBD2 matches at 8 bases. This CDR3 contains 15 residues. J was trimmed by 3 bases and V by 5 bases; bases with no gene match: 7. The V gene's germline CDR1 is SGHAT and CDR2 FQNNGV. CDR3 in amino acids: CASSRQRGWTDTQYF. CDR3 bases: TGTGCCAGCAGCCGGCAGCGGGGGTGGACAGATACGCAGTATTTT.

The chain is built from TRBV19 and TRBJ1-1; possibly TRBD1 for D (5 bases). Germline CDR1 is LNHDA and CDR2 is SQIVND (reference sequence). The CDR3 spans 15 residues. Trimming removed 6 bases from V and 5 bases from J, with 19 bases in between. The CDR3, as DNA: TGTGCCAGTAGGGTGTGGGCAACTGGGGGTACTGAAGCTTTCTTT. Translating it yields CASRVWATGGTEAFF.

The CDR3 sequence is CASSRDSVNYGYTF. As DNA, the CDR3 is TGTGCCAGCAGCCGGGACAGCGTTAACTATGGCTACACCTTC. V usage is TRBV5-5 and J usage is TRBJ1-2, with 7 positions matching TRBD1. Looked up from germline, CDR1 is SGHKS and CDR2 is YYEKEE (reference sequence). CDR3 size: 14 residues. The V gene end was trimmed by 4 bases and the J gene end by 1 base; junction bases not matched to a gene: 4.

This chain uses TRBV19 with TRBJ1-1; D remains unclear. This CDR3 contains 11 residues. V was pared by 11 bases and J by 7 bases, with 14 bases between. CDR1 and CDR2 from the germline V gene are LNHDA and SQIVND (reference sequence). CDR3 sequence: CAGSLGGEAFF. As DNA, the CDR3 is TGTGCCGGATCCTTGGGAGGTGAAGCTTTCTTT.